One and the same sample provided the 19 T cell receptor beta chains below, sequenced in a study of blood T cell repertoires in COVID-19. Clones were read by immunoSEQ multiplex PCR, and TCRdb kept only the in-frame ones, dropping some. The repertoire holds a few hundred thousand clones, roughly 84% seen once, with 1% in the top ten. The sequencing input was peripheral blood. All receptors come from a man between 45 and 60 years old with active or convalescent COVID-19.

The chain recombines TRBV6-5 with TRBJ1-2; D gene ambiguous. CDR3 size: 12 residues. V was cut by 8 bases and J by 8 bases, with 15 bases left in between. CDR1 MNHEY and CDR2 SVGAGI come from the germline V gene. Written as DNA, the CDR3 is TGTGCCAGCGGTACGACTGCGGGGGGCTACACCTTC. Protein product: CASGTTAGGYTF.

This rearrangement joins TRBV2 to TRBJ2-5, with TRBD2 matching 10 bases. CDR1 and CDR2 from the germline V gene are SNHLY and FYNNEI. CDR3 length equals 19 residues. The V and J ends lost 6 bases and 5 bases, in that order; junction bases with no gene match: 21. CDR3 region: CASRRFPLTLAGVAETQYF. The CDR3 coding sequence is TGTGCCAGCAGACGCTTCCCACTTACCCTAGCGGGAGTAGCTGAGACCCAGTACTTC. Full variable domain (remainder filled in from reference TRBV2 and TRBJ2-5): EPEVTQTPSHQVTQMGQEVILRCVPISNHLYFYWYRQILGQKVEFLVSFYNNEISEKSEIFDDQFSVERPDGSNFTLKIRSTKLEDSAMYFCASRRFPLTLAGVAETQYFGPGTRLLVL.

The chain is built from TRBV27 and TRBJ2-7, with D maybe TRBD2 (6 bases). The CDR3 sequence is 15 residues long. The germline V gene encodes CDR1 MNHEY and CDR2 SMNVEV (reference sequence). V gave up 6 bases and J gave up 3 bases, with 18 bases separating them. The CDR3 loop is CASSSLIGGVYEQYF. The CDR3 region has the DNA TGTGCCAGCAGCAGTCTAATCGGGGGAGTCTACGAGCAGTACTTC.

This clone was recorded once. This chain links TRBV2 with TRBJ2-7, with D unresolved. Trimming cost V 2 bases and J 9 bases, with 8 bases left between them. The germline V gene has CDR1 SNHLY and CDR2 FYNNEI. The CDR3 has 11 amino acids. The CDR3 region is CASSEQSLQYF. CDR3 in DNA: TGTGCCAGCAGTGAACAGTCTTTGCAGTACTTC.

This chain uses TRBV12-3 or TRBV12-4 with TRBJ1-1; perhaps TRBD1 as D (5 bases). This CDR3 is built from 13 residues. V lost 6 bases and J 3 bases, leaving 11 bases between the germline ends. Here the CDR3 DNA reads TGTGCCAGCAGGGACACGACCTACACTGAAGCTTTCTTT. It is translated as CASRDTTYTEAFF.

The chain recombines TRBV15 with TRBJ2-2, with a tentative D call TRBD2 (6 bases). The length of the CDR3 is 16 residues. V dropped 5 bases and J dropped 3 bases, with 16 bases sitting between them. Germline V gene data show CDR1 as LNHNV and CDR2 as YYDKDF (reference sequence). CDR3 DNA: TGTGCCACCAGCTCTGATTACCCGGGAGACACCGGGGAGCTGTTTTTT. Protein: CATSSDYPGDTGELFF.

The chain recombines TRBV18 with TRBJ2-5, with D possibly being TRBD2 (6 bases). The CDR3 consists of 15 residues. The V end lost 1 base, the J end lost 5 bases, and 14 bases lay between the germline ends. Germline loops: CDR1 KGHSH, CDR2 LQKENI. Here the CDR3 DNA reads TGTGCCAGCTCACCACTTGCGGGGACCCAGGAGACCCAGTACTTC. Its translation is CASSPLAGTQETQYF.

This clone was counted only a few times. The rearrangement uses TRBV19 and TRBJ2-7; D not resolved. V lost 2 bases and J 5 bases, leaving 10 bases between the germline ends. This CDR3 is built from 13 residues. Germline loops: CDR1 LNHDA, CDR2 SQIVND (reference sequence). The CDR3 nucleotides are TGTGCCAGTAGTATAAATCTTCAGAACGAGCAGTACTTC. This encodes CASSINLQNEQYF.

The chain recombines TRBV18 with TRBJ2-1; possible D gene TRBD2, 6 bases. Trimming pared 0 bases from V and 3 bases from J, leaving 12 bases between. The germline V gene encodes CDR1 KGHSH and CDR2 LQKENI. This CDR3 comprises 16 residues. The DNA of the CDR3 is TGTGCCAGCTCACCACCCCAGCGGGCTCTCTACAATGAGCAGTTCTTC. Translated: CASSPPQRALYNEQFF. Together with reference TRBV18 and TRBJ2-1, the CDR3 gives the full variable domain: NAGVMQNPRHLVRRRGQEARLRCSPMKGHSHVYWYRQLPEEGLKFMVYLQKENIIDESGMPKERFSAEFPKEGPSILRIQQVVRGDSAAYFCASSPPQRALYNEQFFGPGTRLTVL.

V is TRBV7-8 and J is TRBJ1-2; no clear D gene. The CDR3 is 15 amino acids. Germline values: CDR1 SGHVS, CDR2 FQNEAQ. Trimming pared 5 bases from V and 0 bases from J, leaving 13 bases between. DNA of the CDR3: TGTGCCAGCAGCCAAAGGACGGGAGCTAACTATGGCTACACCTTC. This encodes CASSQRTGANYGYTF.

The chain joins TRBV5-1 to TRBJ2-3; D might be TRBD1 (6 bases). Germline V gene lookup returns CDR1 SGHRS and CDR2 YFSETQ. The CDR3 consists of 16 residues. Trimming took off 1 base at V and 3 bases at J, with 15 bases between the two ends. The CDR3 DNA reads as TGCGCCAGCAGCTTGTTCGCGTGGGGGCCTACAGATACGCAGTATTTT. This encodes CASSLFAWGPTDTQYF. Looking up the rest from reference TRBV5-1 and TRBJ2-3 gives the full variable domain: KAGVTQTPRYLIKTRGQQVTLSCSPISGHRSVSWYQQTPGQGLQFLFEYFSETQRNKGNFPGRFSGRQFSNSRSEMNVSTLELGDSALYLCASSLFAWGPTDTQYFGPGTRLTVL.

The V gene is TRBV5-1, the J gene TRBJ2-1, with 8 bases identical to TRBD2. Germline assignment: CDR1 SGHRS and CDR2 YFSETQ. V was clipped by 6 bases and J by 8 bases; unmatched bases: 19. The CDR3 has 17 amino acids. For the CDR3, the DNA is TGCGCCAGCACTAGGGGAACATCGGGACTAGTCGGCGATGAGCAGTTCTTC. This encodes CASTRGTSGLVGDEQFF.

The rearrangement links TRBV4-3 to TRBJ1-3, with D perhaps matching TRBD1 (5 bases). Trimming took 1 base from V and 0 from J, leaving 7 bases between them. Germline CDR1 and CDR2: LGHNA and YSLEER. This CDR3 has 15 residues. The chain's CDR3 is CASSQGQGSGNTIYF. DNA of the CDR3: TGCGCCAGCAGCCAAGGTCAGGGCTCTGGAAACACCATATATTTT.

The V call is TRBV9, the J call TRBJ2-2; possible D gene TRBD2, 5 bases. This CDR3 is built from 16 residues. Germline values: CDR1 SGDLS, CDR2 YYNGEE. V gave up 4 bases and J gave up 2 bases, with 15 bases separating them. The CDR3 nucleotides are TGTGCCAGCAGCCCGTCGGGGTCGGGAAACACCGGGGAGCTGTTTTTT. This gives the protein CASSPSGSGNTGELFF.

CDR3 region: CASSSSKTASSYEQYF. DNA for the CDR3: TGTGCCAGCAGTTCTTCAAAGACAGCGAGCTCCTACGAGCAGTACTTC. The chain couples TRBV28 to TRBJ2-7, with D possibly TRBD1 on 5 matching bases. Germline V gene sequence: CDR1 MDHEN, CDR2 SYDVKM. CDR3 length: 16 amino acids. Trimming left V 4 bases short and J 0 bases short, with 16 bases between.

The rearrangement links TRBV2 to TRBJ1-2, with D unresolved. The CDR3 is 13 residues long. Trimming took off 2 bases at V and 6 bases at J, with 10 bases between the two ends. Germline values: CDR1 SNHLY, CDR2 FYNNEI. The CDR3: CASSEWGVNGYTF. The CDR3 nucleotides are TGTGCCAGCAGTGAATGGGGAGTTAATGGCTACACCTTC. The whole variable domain, remainder taken from reference TRBV2 and TRBJ1-2, is EPEVTQTPSHQVTQMGQEVILRCVPISNHLYFYWYRQILGQKVEFLVSFYNNEISEKSEIFDDQFSVERPDGSNFTLKIRSTKLEDSAMYFCASSEWGVNGYTFGSGTRLTVV.

V is TRBV28 and J is TRBJ1-2; D is undetermined. There are 14 residues in the CDR3. V was cut by 6 bases and J by 1 base, with 12 bases left in between. Germline CDR1 and CDR2: MDHEN and SYDVKM. CDR3 nucleotides: TGTGCCAGCAGGGCACCCTCCCTTAACTATGGCTACACCTTC. Its translation: CASRAPSLNYGYTF.

The rearrangement uses TRBV28 and TRBJ2-2; TRBD2 aligns across 10 bases. The CDR3 totals 17 residues. Germline V CDR1 and CDR2: MDHEN, SYDVKM. The junction had 12 bases not matched to a gene; V was cut back by 5 bases and J by 6 bases. CDR3 sequence reads: CASSQGGTSVTAGELFF. CDR3 bases: TGTGCCAGCAGTCAGGGAGGGACTAGCGTCACTGCCGGGGAGCTGTTTTTT.

This clone was seen a handful of times. This chain uses TRBV3-1 (or the pseudogene TRBV3-2) with TRBJ1-5; no definite D call. Germline CDR1 is LGHDT and CDR2 is YNNKEL (reference sequence). Trimming removed 2 bases at V and 3 bases at J, with 8 bases between. This CDR3 has 14 residues. CDR3 protein: CASSQSGSNQPQHF. CDR3 nucleotides: TGTGCCAGCAGCCAATCGGGGTCCAATCAGCCCCAGCATTTT.